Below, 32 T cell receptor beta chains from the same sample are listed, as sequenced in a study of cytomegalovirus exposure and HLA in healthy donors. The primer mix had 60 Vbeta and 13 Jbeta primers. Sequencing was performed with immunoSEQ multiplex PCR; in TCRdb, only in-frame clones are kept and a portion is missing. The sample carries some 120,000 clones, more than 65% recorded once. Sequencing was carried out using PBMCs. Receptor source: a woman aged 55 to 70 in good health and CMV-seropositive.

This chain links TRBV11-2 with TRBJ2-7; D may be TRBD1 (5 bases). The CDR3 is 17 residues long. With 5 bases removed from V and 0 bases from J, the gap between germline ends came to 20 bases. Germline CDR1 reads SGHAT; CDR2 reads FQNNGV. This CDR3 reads CASSHRNRRYLSYEQYF. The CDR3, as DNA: TGTGCCAGCAGCCACCGAAACAGGCGCTACCTCTCCTACGAGCAGTACTTC.

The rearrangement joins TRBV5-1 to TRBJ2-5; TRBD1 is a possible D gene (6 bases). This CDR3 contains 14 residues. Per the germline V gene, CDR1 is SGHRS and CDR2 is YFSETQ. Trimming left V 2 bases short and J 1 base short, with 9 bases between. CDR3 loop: CASSLQGIQETQYF. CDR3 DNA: TGCGCCAGCAGCTTACAGGGAATCCAAGAGACCCAGTACTTC.

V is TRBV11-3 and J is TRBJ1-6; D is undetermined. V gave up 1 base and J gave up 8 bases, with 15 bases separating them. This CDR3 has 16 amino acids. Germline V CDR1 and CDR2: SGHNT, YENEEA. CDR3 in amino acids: CASSLVGLRRYSPLHF. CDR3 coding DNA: TGTGCCAGCAGCTTAGTCGGACTCCGAAGGTATTCACCCCTCCACTTT.

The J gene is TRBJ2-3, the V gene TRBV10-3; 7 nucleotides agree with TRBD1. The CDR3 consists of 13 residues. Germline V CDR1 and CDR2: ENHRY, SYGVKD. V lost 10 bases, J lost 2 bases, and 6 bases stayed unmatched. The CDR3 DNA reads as TGTGCCACTGGACAGGTTAACACAGATACGCAGTATTTT. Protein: CATGQVNTDTQYF.

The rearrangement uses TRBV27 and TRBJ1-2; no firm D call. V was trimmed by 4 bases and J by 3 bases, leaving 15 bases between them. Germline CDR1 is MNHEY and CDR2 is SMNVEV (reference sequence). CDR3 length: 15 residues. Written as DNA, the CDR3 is TGTGCCAGCAGTTATAGTCGCGGTTCTTACTATGGCTACACCTTC. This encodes CASSYSRGSYYGYTF.

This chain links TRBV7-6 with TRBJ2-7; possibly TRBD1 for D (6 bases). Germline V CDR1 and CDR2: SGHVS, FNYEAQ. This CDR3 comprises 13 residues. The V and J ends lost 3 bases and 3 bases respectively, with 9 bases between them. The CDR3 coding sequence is TGTGCCAGCAGCTTTGGACAGATCTACGAGCAGTACTTC. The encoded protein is CASSFGQIYEQYF.

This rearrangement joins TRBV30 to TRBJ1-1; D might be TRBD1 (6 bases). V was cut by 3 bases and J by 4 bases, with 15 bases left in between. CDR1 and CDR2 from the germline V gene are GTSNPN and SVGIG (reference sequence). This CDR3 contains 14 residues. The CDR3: CAWRASADSTEAFF. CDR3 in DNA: TGTGCCTGGAGGGCCAGCGCGGACAGCACTGAAGCTTTCTTT.

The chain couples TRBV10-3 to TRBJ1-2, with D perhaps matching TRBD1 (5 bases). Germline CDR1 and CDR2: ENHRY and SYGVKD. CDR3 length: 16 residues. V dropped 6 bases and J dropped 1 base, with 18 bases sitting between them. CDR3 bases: TGTGCCATCAGCGCTAGTTCTAGGGGCGGTAACTATGGCTACACCTTC. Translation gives CAISASSRGGNYGYTF.

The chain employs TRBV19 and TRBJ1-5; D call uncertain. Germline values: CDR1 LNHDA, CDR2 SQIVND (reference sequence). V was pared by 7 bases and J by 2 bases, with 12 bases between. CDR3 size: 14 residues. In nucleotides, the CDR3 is TGTGCCAGTAAGGAGGGTTTGGGCAATCAGCCCCAGCATTTT. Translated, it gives CASKEGLGNQPQHF.

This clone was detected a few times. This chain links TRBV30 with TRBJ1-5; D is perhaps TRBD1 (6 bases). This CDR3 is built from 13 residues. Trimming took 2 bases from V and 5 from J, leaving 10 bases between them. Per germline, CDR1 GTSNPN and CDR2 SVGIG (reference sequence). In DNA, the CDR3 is TGTGCCTGGAGTTCGGGGGGCTATCAGCCCCAGCATTTT. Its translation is CAWSSGGYQPQHF. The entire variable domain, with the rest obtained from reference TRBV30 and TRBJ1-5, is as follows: SQTIHQWPATLVQPVGSPLSLECTVEGTSNPNLYWYRQAAGRGLQLLFYSVGIGQISSEVPQNLSASRPQDRQFILSSKKLLLSDSGFYLCAWSSGGYQPQHFGDGTRLSIL.

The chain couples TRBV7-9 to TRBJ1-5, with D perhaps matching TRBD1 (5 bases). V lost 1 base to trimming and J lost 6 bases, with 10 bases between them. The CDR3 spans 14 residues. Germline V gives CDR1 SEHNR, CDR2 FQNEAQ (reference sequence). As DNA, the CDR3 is TGTGCCAGCAGCTTAGGGGGCGGGAGTCAGCCCCAGCATTTT. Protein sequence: CASSLGGGSQPQHF.

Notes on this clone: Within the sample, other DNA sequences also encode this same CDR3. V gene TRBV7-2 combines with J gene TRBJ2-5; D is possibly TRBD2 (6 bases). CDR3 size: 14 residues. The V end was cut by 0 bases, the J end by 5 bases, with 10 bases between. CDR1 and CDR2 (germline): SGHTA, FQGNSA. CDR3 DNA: TGTGCCAGCAGCTTAGCCGGTCGGGGGGAGACCCAGTACTTC. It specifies CASSLAGRGETQYF.

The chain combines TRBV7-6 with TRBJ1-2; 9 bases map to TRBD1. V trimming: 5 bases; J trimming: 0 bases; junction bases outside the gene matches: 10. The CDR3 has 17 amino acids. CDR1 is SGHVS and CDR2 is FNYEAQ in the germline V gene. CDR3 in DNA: TGTGCCAGCAGCGGCCGGGACAGGGACGATTCTAACTATGGCTACACCTTC. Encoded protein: CASSGRDRDDSNYGYTF.

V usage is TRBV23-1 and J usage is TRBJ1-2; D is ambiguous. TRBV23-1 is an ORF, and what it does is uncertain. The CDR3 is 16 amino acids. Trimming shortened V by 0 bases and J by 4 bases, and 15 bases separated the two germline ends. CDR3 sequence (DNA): TGCGCCAGCAGTCAATCGATGGTTACCTCAGGCTATGGCTACACCTTC. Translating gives CASSQSMVTSGYGYTF.

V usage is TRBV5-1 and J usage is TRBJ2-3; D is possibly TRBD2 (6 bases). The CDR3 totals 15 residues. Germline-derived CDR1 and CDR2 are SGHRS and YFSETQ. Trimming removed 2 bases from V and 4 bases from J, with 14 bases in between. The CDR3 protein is CASSFVGGVADTQYF. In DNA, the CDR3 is TGCGCCAGCAGCTTTGTTGGAGGGGTGGCAGATACGCAGTATTTT.

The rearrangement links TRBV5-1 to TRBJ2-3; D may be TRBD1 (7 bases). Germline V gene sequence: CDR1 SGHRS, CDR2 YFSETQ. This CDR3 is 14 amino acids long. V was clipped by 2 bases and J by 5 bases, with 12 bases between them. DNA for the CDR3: TGCGCCAGCAGCTTTACAGGGGAGGAAGATACGCAGTATTTT. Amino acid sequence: CASSFTGEEDTQYF.

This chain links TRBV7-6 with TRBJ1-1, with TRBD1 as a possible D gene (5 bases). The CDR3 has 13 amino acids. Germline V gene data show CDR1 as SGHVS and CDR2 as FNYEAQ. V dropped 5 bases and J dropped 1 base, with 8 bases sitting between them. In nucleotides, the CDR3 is TGTGCCAGCAGCACAGGACAGAACACTGAAGCTTTCTTT. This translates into CASSTGQNTEAFF. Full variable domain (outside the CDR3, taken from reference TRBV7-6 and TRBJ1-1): GAGVSQSPRYKVTKRGQDVALRCDPISGHVSLYWYRQALGQGPEFLTYFNYEAQQDKSGLPNDRFSAERPEGSISTLTIQRTEQRDSAMYRCASSTGQNTEAFFGQGTRLTVV.

For the CDR3, the DNA is TGTGCCAGCAGTTTACAACAGGGGGGGTATGGCTACACCTTC. It encodes CASSLQQGGYGYTF. The V and J genes are TRBV28 and TRBJ1-2; 8 bases align to TRBD1. The CDR3 extends over 14 amino acids. After removal of 2 bases from V and 5 bases from J, the junction contained 4 bases not matched to a gene. Germline CDR1 and CDR2: MDHEN and SYDVKM.

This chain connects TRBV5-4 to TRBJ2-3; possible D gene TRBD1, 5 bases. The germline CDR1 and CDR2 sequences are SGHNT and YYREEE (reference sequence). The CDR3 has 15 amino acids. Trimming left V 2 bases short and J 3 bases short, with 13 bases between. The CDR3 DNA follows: TGTGCCAGCAGCTTAAGGCAGGGTACGACAGATACGCAGTATTTT. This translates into CASSLRQGTTDTQYF. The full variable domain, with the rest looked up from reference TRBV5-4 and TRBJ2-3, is ETGVTQSPTHLIKTRGQQVTLRCSSQSGHNTVSWYQQALGQGPQFIFQYYREEENGRGNFPPRFSGLQFPNYSSELNVNALELDDSALYLCASSLRQGTTDTQYFGPGTRLTVL.

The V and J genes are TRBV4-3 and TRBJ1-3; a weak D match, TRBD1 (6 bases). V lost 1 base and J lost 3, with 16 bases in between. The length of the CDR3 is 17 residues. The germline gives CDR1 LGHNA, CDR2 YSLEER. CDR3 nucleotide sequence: TGCGCCAGCAGCCAAGGTGTGCAGGGGCCTTTTGGAAACACCATATATTTT. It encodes CASSQGVQGPFGNTIYF.

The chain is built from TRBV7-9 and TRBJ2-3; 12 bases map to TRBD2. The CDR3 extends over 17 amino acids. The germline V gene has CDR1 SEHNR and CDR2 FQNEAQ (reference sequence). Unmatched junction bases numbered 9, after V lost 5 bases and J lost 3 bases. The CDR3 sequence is CASSVRTSGTTTDTQYF. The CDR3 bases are TGTGCCAGCAGCGTCAGGACTAGCGGGACGACAACAGATACGCAGTATTTT.

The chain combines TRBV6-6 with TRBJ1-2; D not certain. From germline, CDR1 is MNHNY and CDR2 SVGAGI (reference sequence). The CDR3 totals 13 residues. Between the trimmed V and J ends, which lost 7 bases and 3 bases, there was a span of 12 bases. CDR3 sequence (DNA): TGTGCCAGCAACACCCCGGGGTACTATGGCTACACCTTC. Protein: CASNTPGYYGYTF.

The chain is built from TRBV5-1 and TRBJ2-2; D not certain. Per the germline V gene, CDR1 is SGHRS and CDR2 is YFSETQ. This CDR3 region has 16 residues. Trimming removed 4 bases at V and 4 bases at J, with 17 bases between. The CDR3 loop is CASSPVPGVGTGELFF. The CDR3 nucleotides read TGCGCCAGCAGCCCGGTCCCGGGTGTGGGCACCGGGGAGCTGTTTTTT.

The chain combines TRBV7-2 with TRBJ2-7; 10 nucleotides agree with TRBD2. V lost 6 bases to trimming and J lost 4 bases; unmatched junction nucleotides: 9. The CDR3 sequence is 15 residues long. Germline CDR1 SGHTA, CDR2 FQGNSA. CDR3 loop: CASRLEGTSEYEQYF. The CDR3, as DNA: TGTGCCAGCAGACTTGAGGGGACTAGCGAGTACGAGCAGTACTTC.

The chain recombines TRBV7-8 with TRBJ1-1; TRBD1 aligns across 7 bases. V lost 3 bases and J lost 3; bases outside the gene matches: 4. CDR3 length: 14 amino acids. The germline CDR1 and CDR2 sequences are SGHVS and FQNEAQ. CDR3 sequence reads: CASSLAGGYTEAFF. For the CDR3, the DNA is TGTGCCAGCAGCTTGGCAGGGGGGTACACTGAAGCTTTCTTT.

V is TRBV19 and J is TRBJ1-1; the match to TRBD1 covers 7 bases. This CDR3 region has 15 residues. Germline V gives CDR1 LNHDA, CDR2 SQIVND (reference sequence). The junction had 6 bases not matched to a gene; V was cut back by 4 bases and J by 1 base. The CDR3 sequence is CASSTSDRPNTEAFF. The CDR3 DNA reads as TGTGCCAGTAGTACTTCGGACAGGCCGAACACTGAAGCTTTCTTT.

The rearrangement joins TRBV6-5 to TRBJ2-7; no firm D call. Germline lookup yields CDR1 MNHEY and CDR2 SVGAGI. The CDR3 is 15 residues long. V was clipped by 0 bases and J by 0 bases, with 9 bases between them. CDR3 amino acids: CASSYSSDTSYEQYF. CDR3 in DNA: TGTGCCAGCAGTTACTCTAGTGACACCTCCTACGAGCAGTACTTC.

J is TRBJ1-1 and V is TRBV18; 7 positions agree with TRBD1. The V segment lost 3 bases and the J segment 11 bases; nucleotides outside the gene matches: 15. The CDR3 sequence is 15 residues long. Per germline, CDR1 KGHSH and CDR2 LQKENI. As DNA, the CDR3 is TGTGCCAGCTCACCTGGAGGACAGGAGAAACGAGGGGCTTTCTTT. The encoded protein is CASSPGGQEKRGAFF.

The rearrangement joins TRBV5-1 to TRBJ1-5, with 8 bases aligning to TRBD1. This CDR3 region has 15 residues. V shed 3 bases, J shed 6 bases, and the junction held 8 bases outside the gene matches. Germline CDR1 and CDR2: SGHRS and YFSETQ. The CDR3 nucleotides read TGCGCCAGCAGCTATACAGGGGGTGTGGGTCAGCCCCAGCATTTT. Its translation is CASSYTGGVGQPQHF.

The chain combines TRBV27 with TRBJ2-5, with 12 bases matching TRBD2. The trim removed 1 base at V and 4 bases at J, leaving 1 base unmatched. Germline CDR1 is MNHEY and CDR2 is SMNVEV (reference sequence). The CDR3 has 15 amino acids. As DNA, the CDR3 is TGTGCCAGCAGTTTATGGGGACTAGCGGGAGAGACCCAGTACTTC. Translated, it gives CASSLWGLAGETQYF.

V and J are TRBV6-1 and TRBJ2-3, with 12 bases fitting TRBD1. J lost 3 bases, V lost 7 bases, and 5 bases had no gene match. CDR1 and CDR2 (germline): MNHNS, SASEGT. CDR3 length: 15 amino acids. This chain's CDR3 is CASTTGQGATDTQYF. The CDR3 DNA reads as TGTGCCAGCACCACGGGACAGGGGGCAACAGATACGCAGTATTTT.

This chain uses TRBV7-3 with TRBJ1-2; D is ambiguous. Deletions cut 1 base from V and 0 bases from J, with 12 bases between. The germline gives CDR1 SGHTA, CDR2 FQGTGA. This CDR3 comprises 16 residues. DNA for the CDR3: TGTGCCAGCAGCTTAAGGGGAGGGTCCGCTAACTATGGCTACACCTTC. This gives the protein CASSLRGGSANYGYTF.